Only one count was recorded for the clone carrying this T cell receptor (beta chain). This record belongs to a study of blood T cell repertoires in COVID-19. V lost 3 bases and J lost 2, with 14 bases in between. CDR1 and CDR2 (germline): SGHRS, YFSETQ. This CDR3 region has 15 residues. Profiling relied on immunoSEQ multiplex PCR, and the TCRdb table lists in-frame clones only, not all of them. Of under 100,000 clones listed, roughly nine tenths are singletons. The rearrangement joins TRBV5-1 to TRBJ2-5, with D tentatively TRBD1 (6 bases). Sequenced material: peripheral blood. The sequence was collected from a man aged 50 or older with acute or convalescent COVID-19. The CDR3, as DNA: TGCGCCAGCAGCTCCCTCCGGGACAAACAAGAGACCCAGTACTTC. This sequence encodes CASSSLRDKQETQYF.